Listed here is a single T cell receptor beta chain. The data are from a study of shared T cell receptors in the human thymus. V gave up 6 bases and J gave up 0 bases, with 15 bases separating them. The CDR3 has 16 amino acids. Per the germline V gene, CDR1 is SNHLY and CDR2 is FYNNEI. Measured with immunoSEQ multiplex PCR; TCRdb has only the in-frame clones, and not every one. The sample carries more than 300,000 clones, roughly 94% recorded once. V and J are TRBV2 and TRBJ2-1, with unresolved D. This receptor was taken from a human donor. The sequenced sample consisted of thymocytes. The CDR3 region is CASRRTGRPSYNEQFF. CDR3 sequence (DNA): TGTGCCAGCAGGCGGACCGGCAGACCCTCCTACAATGAGCAGTTCTTC.